What follows is one T cell receptor (beta chain) and its context. The antigen it binds to is not known. Base qualities are not at hand, and no much larger clone is one base apart. The library was obtained by the immunoSEQ multiplex PCR assay. A mixture of 60 forward primers for TCR Vbeta segments and 13 reverse primers for TCR Jbeta segments was used in the multiplex PCR. The CDR3 region of rearranged TCR beta genes was amplified from genomic DNA with a multiplex PCR assay. On the Illumina HiSeq System, the amplified TCR beta libraries were sequenced as 87-base-pair reads. Per the source publication's procedure: A later analysis counted about 76 million unique TCR beta chains across the 650 to 700 repertoires, and 9 million to 14 million of these chains were shared by at least two donors. Raw reads were error-corrected and collapsed into unique sequences by a nearest-neighbor algorithm in which closely related sequences were merged to remove PCR and sequencing errors. Alignment of CDR3 sequences to IMGT reference sequences was used to assign V, D and J gene segments. For a sequence to be retained, a match of at least six nucleotides to both a V gene segment and a J gene segment was required. Rearrangements were called productive when the CDR3 lacked stop codons and stayed in frame with V and J; all others were non-productive. CDR3 was defined according to IMGT convention as the region running from the second conserved V-encoded cysteine to the conserved J-encoded phenylalanine. The earlier analysis of approximately 590 of the donors excluded any sequence lacking an unambiguous match to a single V gene segment. In an earlier analysis of approximately 550 of the donors, V segments were called functional above 56.7% productive rearrangements and were called segregating when the between-donor standard deviation exceeded 5%. A statistical classification framework was built to diagnose cytomegalovirus status from the catalog of TCR beta chain sequences. In a later analysis, TCR nucleotide sequences were compared against IMGT/GENE-DB human TR gene sequences so that V and J genes could be assigned. The TCRdist pipeline was used in a later analysis to assign CDR3 sequences and most-parsimonious VDJ recombination scenarios. A later analysis defined each TCR beta chain by its CDR3 amino acid sequence plus V-gene family, and excluded reads lacking a unique V-gene family. As a way to deal with suspected cross-contamination and a sequencing artifact, a later analysis dropped 592 nucleotide sequences that were highly shared and had low generation probability. For each public chain, a later analysis derived a clonal expansion index from normalized ranks of inferred template counts within each repertoire. A later analysis computed generation probabilities with a VDJ recombination model fitted to out-of-frame rearrangements, and checked the results against IGoR. In a later analysis, hypergeometric tests were used to score TCR-TCR, TCR-HLA and TCR-CMV co-occurrence, with a repertoire-size bias correction applied to TCR pairs. To estimate false discovery rates, a later analysis permuted the HLA or CMV assignments 20 times. A later analysis grouped co-occurring TCRs with DBSCAN, adding TCRdist sequence similarity when clustering within HLA-allele-positive subsets. Repertoires with fewer than 30,000 or more than 120,000 public chains were left out of co-occurrence clustering, as were about five repertoires with anomalous nucleotide sharing. Not all clones reach the TCRdb copy of this immuneACCESS table, which keeps in-frame sequences only. Checked studies attribute under half of the gap to unresolved V genes and leave the rest unexplained. D and trimming were read from the DNA, whereas the V and J calls and clone size are those reported in that table. This sample has over 100,000 clones in its table, and around 70% of those were observed once. The top ten hold approximately 9.4% of the sample.

In total, approximately 700 healthy bone marrow donors made up the cohort. Cohort members were all nominally healthy when sampled, although unrecorded immune exposures were likely present. The donor tested CMV seropositive, placing the donor among the roughly 270 seropositive members of the cohort. Each donor provided a peripheral blood sample, and peripheral blood mononuclear cells were used for TCR beta sequencing. Genomic DNA was extracted from the blood cell samples with the Qiagen DNeasy Blood Extraction Kit. These data originate in a study of cytomegalovirus exposure and HLA in healthy donors (dated by TCRdb to about 2017). For context, the study as a whole: An earlier analysis of some 600 of the donors reported 250 to 300 Gb of sequence data and around 110 million unique TCR beta sequences obtained from 180 million or so T cells. All discovery cohort repertoires had been generated on a single sequencing platform. The number of typed donors differed by locus: about 629-640 for A, B, C, DRB1 and DQB1; 500 to 550 for DQA1; 606 for DPA1; and about 450 for DPB1. A few DR-DQ haplotypes were treated as single units for association and clustering because of strong linkage in the cohort. In a later genetic analysis, genome-wide SNP genotypes for about 65% of the roughly 700 donors were used, and that subset was treated as a discovery cohort. The study was designed to test whether signatures of past pathogen exposure could be identified by cataloging public T cell receptors. Among about 400 genotyped donors of the cohort, an average of around 250,000 unique TCR beta nucleotide sequences was sequenced per donor, of which 15% to 20% were non-productive. The study used immunosequencing to profile the T cell repertoires of approximately 690 subjects and linked those repertoires to cytomegalovirus serostatus. Approximately 310 gigabases of sequencing data and approximately 80 million unique TCR sequences were included in an early release covering about 700 HLA-typed donors. To predict cytomegalovirus infection status, the study combined high-throughput TCR immunosequencing, statistical association of individual TCRs with disease status, and machine learning. Donor age, sex, ethnicity and CMV serostatus were collected together with the repertoire data. In the later analysis, no new phenotypic data were used to find candidate immune exposures; instead, reliance was placed on TCR beta sequences and their occurrence across donors. Besides the first cohort of 500 to 700 subjects, a separate validation cohort made up of about 120 different subjects was used. To decide whether each TCR beta V gene segment behaved as functional or pseudogenic, an earlier analysis of some 580 of the donors relied on high-throughput TCR beta sequencing. To study patterns of TCR occurrence, a later analysis re-analyzed previously published TCR beta repertoires from several hundred donors and added high-resolution HLA genotyping. Both class I and class II loci were covered by HLA typing, at four-digit resolution. Among the roughly 370 genotyped donors, about 83% belonged to the genetic ancestry cluster associated with self-reported Caucasian donors. What the study reported, not specific to this receptor: Because HLA typing was unavailable for some donors at each locus, only the typed subset was used in association tests. When HLA alleles, especially DR and DQ, strongly co-occurred, TCR associations were difficult to assign to individual alleles. CMV serostatus was the only immune exposure information available for the cohort. Sequencing depth was assumed to be roughly uniform across donors in the presence/absence analyses, though that assumption may not hold. The earlier analysis of a few hundred of the donors excluded seventeen rarely observed V segments, including chromosome 9 orphons, because counts were too low. It was suggested by the authors that the approach could potentially be generalized to other disease states and immunological phenotypes. A later analysis found that most CMV-associated TCR beta chains appeared HLA-restricted, with HLA associations seemingly driven largely by CMV exposure. Correlated functional status among segregating V segments might reflect linkage disequilibrium, but an unknown experimental factor could not be ruled out. Across donors, most TCR sequences were observed very rarely, whereas some public TCRs were present in many individuals. In a later analysis, HLA-associated TCR beta chains showed more clonal expansion and lower generation probabilities than non-associated chains that were equally common. Because the 87-base-pair reads could not distinguish some IMGT-functional V segments, including TRBV6-2 and TRBV6-3, those segments were excluded. V-gene and J-gene trimming of TCR beta chains was associated with a missense DCLRE1C variant in a later genetic analysis, and the association was replicated in an independent cohort. A few of the identified cytomegalovirus-associated TCR beta chains were confirmed in vitro to be specific for cytomegalovirus antigens. This cohort had only TCR beta chains sequenced, and the lack of alpha or paired-chain data limited which features could be detected. Several of the top co-occurrence clusters appeared to be linked to parvovirus B19, influenza, CMV and Epstein-Barr virus, according to a later analysis. The study gave a list of under 200 TCR beta chains associated with cytomegalovirus. In both the original and validation cohorts, the classifier was reported to diagnose cytomegalovirus status with high specificity and sensitivity. A later genetic analysis reported fewer N-insertions in productive TCRs among donors in an Asian-associated ancestry cluster than the 666-donor mean. In an earlier analysis of roughly 500 of the donors, most TCR beta V segments appeared in productive rearrangements about 90% or about 30% of the time, broadly matching IMGT annotations. A later analysis associated around 16,000 TCR beta sequences with specific HLA alleles at a false discovery rate of 0.05. A later analysis found that TCR association rates varied across HLA loci, with DRB1 alleles showing the most associated TCRs and HLA-C alleles the fewest. A cluster of highly shared sequence variants was judged likely to be a technical artifact of the sequencing pipeline. A further reported finding was that TCR beta sequences accurately predicted the HLA-A and HLA-B alleles for most subjects in the first cohort.

Taken from the germline V gene, the CDR1 and CDR2 loops are WSHSY and SAAADI. V is pruned by 0 bases and J by 1 base, leaving 5 bases of the junction without a gene match. Taken from cysteine to phenylalanine, the CDR3 has 17 residues. This entry keeps only the CDR3 DNA: 51 bases, framed from base 1. The origin of this receptor is a young man in good health and CMV-seropositive. Sequenced sample: PBMCs. The rearranged chain carries TRBV10-2 and TRBJ2-7, with TRBD2 identical over 11 junction bases. The CDR3 corresponds to CASSESGLAGLSYEQYF. The DNA reads TGCGCCAGCAGTGAGTCTGGACTAGCGGGCCTTTCCTACGAGCAGTACTTC.